This TCR beta chain is from a study of CXCR3-negative and CXCR3-positive naive CD8 T cells. Concerning this clonotype: Its target is unknown.

CDR1 SGHDN and CDR2 FVKESK come from the germline V gene. The CDR3 has 15 residues. In preparing the TRB cDNA libraries, 5' RACE with UMI labels was used. TCRdb processed the 5' RACE reads again and assigns one entry to each CDR3 protein, with no DNA. The sample spans about 130,000 distinct CDR3 sequences; the ten largest clones claim 0.25% to 0.35%. Study results and limitations: Against CXCR3-negative naive cells, CXCR3-positive naive cells showed more hydrophobic TRB CDR3s.

Specimen: naive CXCR3- CD8+ T cells from blood. Stated subset: CD45RO-CCR7+CD27+CD95- naive CD8+ T cells lacking CXCR3 (TNR3-). The V gene is TRBV14, the J gene TRBJ2-7. This sequence was found in a human donor in good health. Some clones in this sample may be carry-over from other donors' samples. This CDR3 reads CASSRYATLSYEQYF.